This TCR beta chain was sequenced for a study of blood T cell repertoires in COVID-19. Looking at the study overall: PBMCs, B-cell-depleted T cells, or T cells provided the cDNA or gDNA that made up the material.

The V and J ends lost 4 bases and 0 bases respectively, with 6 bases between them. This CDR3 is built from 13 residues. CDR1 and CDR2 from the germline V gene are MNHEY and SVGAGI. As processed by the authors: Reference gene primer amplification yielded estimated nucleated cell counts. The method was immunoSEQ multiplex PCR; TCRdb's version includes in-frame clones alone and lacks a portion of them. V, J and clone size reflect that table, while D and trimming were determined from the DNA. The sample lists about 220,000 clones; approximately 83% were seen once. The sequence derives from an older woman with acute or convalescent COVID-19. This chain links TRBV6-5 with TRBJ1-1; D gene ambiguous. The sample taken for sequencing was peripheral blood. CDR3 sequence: CASSSDVNTEAFF. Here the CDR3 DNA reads TGTGCCAGCAGTTCAGATGTGAACACTGAAGCTTTCTTT.